Detailed here is one T cell receptor (beta chain). The data derive from a study of blood T cell repertoires in COVID-19. The CDR3 contains 15 residues. Germline V gene lookup returns CDR1 SGHNT and CDR2 YYREEE (reference sequence). Germline trimming cut 2 bases from V and 3 bases from J; bases unmatched to any gene: 6. Clones were sequenced by immunoSEQ multiplex PCR, and TCRdb holds only the in-frame ones, with some missing. There are approximately 200,000 clones in the sample; less than 80% occur only once, and around 11% lies in the top ten. The sample consisted of peripheral blood. The source of this sequence is a woman in her 50s with acute or convalescent COVID-19. The chain employs TRBV5-4 and TRBJ2-7, with 9 nucleotides matching TRBD1. CDR3 sequence (DNA): TGTGCCAGCAGCTTCCCGGGACAGGGCCTCTACGAGCAGTACTTC. It specifies CASSFPGQGLYEQYF. Complete variable domain (other parts from reference TRBV5-4 and TRBJ2-7): ETGVTQSPTHLIKTRGQQVTLRCSSQSGHNTVSWYQQALGQGPQFIFQYYREEENGRGNFPPRFSGLQFPNYSSELNVNALELDDSALYLCASSFPGQGLYEQYFGPGTRLTVT.